The next 24 T cell receptor beta chains were all read from a single sample in a study of CD8+ T cells in alopecia areata. Investigators isolated RNA and reverse transcribed it into cDNA to act as the sequencing template. Assay: immunoSEQ multiplex PCR; the TCRdb copy retains only in-frame clones and omits some. Among some 160,000 clones listed, roughly 58% were seen once. Sequencing input: CD8+ T cells sorted from blood. The receptors here all came from a human donor in good health.

This clone has ten or more counts. V usage is TRBV2 and J usage is TRBJ1-1, with 7 bases matching TRBD1. J lost 3 bases, V lost 3 bases, and 4 bases had no gene match. Germline CDR1 and CDR2: SNHLY and FYNNEI. This CDR3 contains 14 residues. This CDR3 reads CASSDVTGDTEAFF. The CDR3 DNA reads TGTGCCAGCAGTGACGTAACAGGGGACACTGAAGCTTTCTTT.

The rearrangement uses TRBV27 and TRBJ2-5, with 8 bases lining up with TRBD2. V dropped 7 bases and J dropped 3; count of bases not matched to a gene: 4. CDR3 length: 13 residues. The V gene's germline CDR1 is MNHEY and CDR2 SMNVEV (reference sequence). The CDR3 sequence is CASTGAGEETQYF. CDR3 DNA: TGTGCCAGCACCGGAGCGGGAGAAGAGACCCAGTACTTC.

The chain carries TRBV7-6 and TRBJ1-5; a weak D match, TRBD1 (5 bases). This CDR3 is built from 13 residues. V lost 5 bases and J 4 bases, leaving 9 bases between the germline ends. Germline V gene sequence: CDR1 SGHVS, CDR2 FNYEAQ. CDR3 loop: CASSRGPNQPQHF. The CDR3 DNA reads as TGTGCCAGCAGCCGGGGACCTAATCAGCCCCAGCATTTT. The full variable domain, with the rest looked up from reference TRBV7-6 and TRBJ1-5, is GAGVSQSPRYKVTKRGQDVALRCDPISGHVSLYWYRQALGQGPEFLTYFNYEAQQDKSGLPNDRFSAERPEGSISTLTIQRTEQRDSAMYRCASSRGPNQPQHFGDGTRLSIL.

This sequence joins TRBV29-1 and TRBJ2-7, with TRBD2 matching 9 bases. V gave up 7 bases and J gave up 0 bases; unmatched junction bases: 4. The CDR3 totals 13 residues. Germline assignment: CDR1 SQVTM and CDR2 ANQGSEA. The DNA for the CDR3 is TGCAGCGCTAGACTAGCGGACTCCTACGAGCAGTACTTC. Translating gives CSARLADSYEQYF.

The V call is TRBV27, the J call TRBJ2-7, with TRBD1 identical over 7 bases. V was clipped by 0 bases and J by 0 bases; unmatched bases: 2. This CDR3 is 15 amino acids long. Germline V gives CDR1 MNHEY, CDR2 SMNVEV (reference sequence). In DNA, the CDR3 is TGTGCCAGCAGTTTATCTTGGGACAGCTCCTACGAGCAGTACTTC. This codes for CASSLSWDSSYEQYF.

The chain carries TRBV5-1 and TRBJ2-3, with 9 bases matching TRBD2. V lost 3 bases and J lost 4; bases outside the gene matches: 6. The CDR3 is 15 residues long. CDR1 is SGHRS and CDR2 is YFSETQ in the germline V gene. CDR3 DNA: TGCGCCAGCAGCTATAGCGGGAGAGTAGCAGATACGCAGTATTTT. It translates to CASSYSGRVADTQYF. Drawing the rest from reference TRBV5-1 and TRBJ2-3, the complete variable domain is KAGVTQTPRYLIKTRGQQVTLSCSPISGHRSVSWYQQTPGQGLQFLFEYFSETQRNKGNFPGRFSGRQFSNSRSEMNVSTLELGDSALYLCASSYSGRVADTQYFGPGTRLTVL.

This clone was counted a few times. The chain links TRBV7-8 to TRBJ2-1, with TRBD2 matching 7 bases. The length of the CDR3 is 18 residues. Unmatched junction bases numbered 16, after V lost 3 bases and J lost 5 bases. Germline CDR1 and CDR2: SGHVS and FQNEAQ. CDR3 nucleotides: TGTGCCAGCAGCTTCGGGGACTGGGCGGGAGAGAGGAACAATGAGCAGTTCTTC. Protein product: CASSFGDWAGERNNEQFF.

This chain links TRBV2 with TRBJ2-7, with TRBD1 matching 9 bases. The CDR3 is 15 residues long. CDR1 SNHLY and CDR2 FYNNEI come from the germline V gene. Trimming cost V 1 base and J 2 bases; bases outside gene matches: 3. The CDR3 DNA reads TGTGCCAGCAGTGAAGGGACAGGGGCCACCTACGAGCAGTACTTC. It translates to CASSEGTGATYEQYF.

This clone showed up just a few times. V gene TRBV29-1 combines with J gene TRBJ2-7, with D maybe TRBD1 (6 bases). Between the trimmed V and J ends, which lost 6 bases and 4 bases, there was a span of 28 bases. The CDR3 extends over 17 amino acids. Germline-derived CDR1 and CDR2 are SQVTM and ANQGSEA. The CDR3 sequence: CSVSNQLYQQGQYEQYF. The CDR3 DNA reads as TGCAGCGTGAGCAACCAACTTTATCAACAGGGCCAGTACGAGCAGTACTTC.

The chain joins TRBV4-1 to TRBJ2-1; D is uncertain. This CDR3 comprises 11 residues. V lost 1 base, J lost 13 bases, and 8 bases lay in between. Per germline, CDR1 MGHRA and CDR2 YSYEKL. CDR3 sequence (DNA): TGCGCCAGCAGCCAAGGACCCATACAGTTCTTC. This sequence encodes CASSQGPIQFF.

This clone was observed a few times. The chain has TRBV29-1 and TRBJ2-1; D possibly corresponds to TRBD1 (6 bases). The CDR3 is 13 amino acids. The V end lost 3 bases, the J end lost 4 bases, and 10 bases lay between the germline ends. The germline V gene encodes CDR1 SQVTM and CDR2 ANQGSEA. CDR3 loop: CSVERTAYNEQFF. The CDR3 DNA reads TGCAGCGTTGAGAGGACAGCTTACAATGAGCAGTTCTTC.

This clone was recorded once. CDR3 sequence: CASSLDLEGGYEQYF. The CDR3 nucleotides read TGTGCCAGCAGCTTAGATCTGGAAGGGGGCTACGAGCAGTACTTC. The chain uses TRBV11-2 and TRBJ2-7; tentatively, D is TRBD1 (6 bases). Trimming pared 0 bases from V and 3 bases from J, leaving 12 bases between. The CDR3 is 15 residues long. Per germline, CDR1 SGHAT and CDR2 FQNNGV.

J is TRBJ2-1 and V is TRBV25-1; possibly TRBD2 for D (5 bases). V lost 1 base, J lost 14 bases, and 15 bases lay in between. The CDR3 length is 13 residues. Germline CDR1 MGHDK, CDR2 SYGVNS. The CDR3 nucleotides read TGTGCCAGCAGTGAATTGGGATCCCCAGCGGAGTTCTTC. It translates to CASSELGSPAEFF.

This chain connects TRBV30 to TRBJ1-2; TRBD1 matches 12 bases. Germline V gene lookup returns CDR1 GTSNPN and CDR2 SVGIG (reference sequence). This CDR3 is built from 14 residues. V was clipped by 3 bases and J by 4 bases; unmatched bases: 3. CDR3 residues: CAWSGTGGGYGYTF. CDR3 nucleotide sequence: TGTGCCTGGAGCGGGACAGGGGGCGGCTATGGCTACACCTTC. The full variable domain, with the rest looked up from reference TRBV30 and TRBJ1-2, is SQTIHQWPATLVQPVGSPLSLECTVEGTSNPNLYWYRQAAGRGLQLLFYSVGIGQISSEVPQNLSASRPQDRQFILSSKKLLLSDSGFYLCAWSGTGGGYGYTFGSGTRLTVV.

The V and J genes are TRBV9 and TRBJ2-1; D is unresolved. The germline V gene has CDR1 SGDLS and CDR2 YYNGEE. V was shortened by 0 bases and J by 5 bases, with 15 bases between the two germline ends. This CDR3 region has 16 residues. The CDR3 here is CASSVAADKLHNEQFF. DNA for the CDR3: TGTGCCAGCAGCGTAGCGGCAGACAAACTACACAATGAGCAGTTCTTC.

V gene TRBV2 combines with J gene TRBJ2-5; TRBD1 matches 10 bases. CDR1 and CDR2 from the germline V gene are SNHLY and FYNNEI. The CDR3 contains 15 residues. V trimming: 5 bases; J trimming: 5 bases; junction bases outside the gene matches: 8. The CDR3 protein is CASSSGTGAGETQYF. Here the CDR3 DNA reads TGTGCCAGCAGTTCAGGGACAGGGGCGGGTGAGACCCAGTACTTC.

This chain connects TRBV27 to TRBJ2-7, with D unresolved. Germline V CDR1 and CDR2: MNHEY, SMNVEV (reference sequence). The CDR3 has 14 amino acids. V was trimmed by 4 bases and J by 0 bases, leaving 10 bases between them. The CDR3 sequence is CASSYPGRSYEQYF. CDR3 nucleotide sequence: TGTGCCAGCAGTTACCCGGGCCGCTCCTACGAGCAGTACTTC.

Only a few counts were recorded for this clone. The chain combines TRBV7-9 with TRBJ2-3; TRBD2 matches 7 bases. With V trimmed by 0 bases and J by 2 bases, 8 bases remained unmatched. The CDR3 extends over 17 amino acids. Germline-derived CDR1 and CDR2 are SEHNR and FQNEAQ (reference sequence). CDR3: CASSLAPGLRATDTQYF. DNA for the CDR3: TGTGCCAGCAGCTTAGCCCCGGGACTAAGGGCCACAGATACGCAGTATTTT.

DNA for the CDR3: TGTGCCAGCAGCCAGAAGGAGACAGGGACCTACGAGCAGTACTTC. It codes for CASSQKETGTYEQYF. V is TRBV5-6 and J is TRBJ2-7; 7 nucleotides align to TRBD1. In germline, CDR1 is SGHDT, CDR2 YYEEEE. The ends lost 4 bases at V and 2 bases at J; junction bases unmatched: 9. The CDR3 extends over 15 amino acids.

The rearrangement uses TRBV29-1 and TRBJ1-4; D gene ambiguous. V dropped 7 bases and J dropped 8 bases, with 11 bases sitting between them. The V gene's germline CDR1 is SQVTM and CDR2 ANQGSEA. CDR3 size: 11 residues. The CDR3 coding sequence is TGCAGCGGATCCGAAGGGGAAAAACTGTTTTTT. The encoded protein is CSGSEGEKLFF.

The chain recombines TRBV29-1 with TRBJ1-3, with D possibly TRBD1 on 5 matching bases. Germline V gene data show CDR1 as SQVTM and CDR2 as ANQGSEA. V lost 6 bases and J 3 bases, leaving 9 bases between the germline ends. The CDR3 runs to 12 residues. The CDR3 region is CSVRGDGNTIYF. The CDR3 DNA follows: TGCAGCGTGAGGGGAGATGGAAACACCATATATTTT. The full variable domain, rest sourced from reference TRBV29-1 and TRBJ1-3, is SAVISQKPSRDICQRGTSLTIQCQVDSQVTMMFWYRQQPGQSLTLIATANQGSEATYESGFVIDKFPISRPNLTFSTLTVSNMSPEDSSIYLCSVRGDGNTIYFGEGSWLTVV.

The chain has TRBV29-1 and TRBJ1-3; 10 bases are shared with TRBD1. The length of the CDR3 is 14 residues. Germline CDR1 is SQVTM and CDR2 is ANQGSEA. With 6 bases clipped from V and 2 bases from J, the junction kept 4 bases outside the gene matches. The CDR3 coding sequence is TGCAGCGTCCCGGGACAGGGGACTGGAAACACCATATATTTT. Its translation: CSVPGQGTGNTIYF.

Notes on this clone: Other DNA sequences in the same sample also yield this CDR3. The CDR3 loop is CASSSGTSGRNEQFF. The CDR3 DNA sequence: TGTGCCAGCAGTTCCGGGACTAGCGGGAGGAATGAGCAGTTCTTC. The chain recombines TRBV27 with TRBJ2-1, with 15 bases aligning to TRBD2. The CDR3 covers 15 residues. Germline lookup yields CDR1 MNHEY and CDR2 SMNVEV (reference sequence). V was pared by 4 bases and J by 7 bases, with 2 bases of the junction left unmatched.

The chain combines TRBV29-1 with TRBJ2-7; the D is unclear. CDR1 SQVTM and CDR2 ANQGSEA come from the germline V gene. The CDR3 extends over 12 amino acids. The V end lost 0 bases, the J end lost 6 bases, and 9 bases lay between the germline ends. CDR3 nucleotide sequence: TGCAGCGTTGAAGATGCAGCAGCCGAGCAGTACTTC. It specifies CSVEDAAAEQYF.